This TCR beta chain was retrieved from a study of T cells in women clearing cervical HPV infection. V lost 9 bases, J lost 4 bases, and 7 bases stayed unmatched. The germline V gene encodes CDR1 SGHRS and CDR2 YFSETQ. This CDR3 region has 13 residues. Assay used: immunoSEQ multiplex PCR; TCRdb lists only in-frame clones, some missing. Its listing shows about 23,000 clones. With regard to this clone: The read stops 3 residues short of the end of the CDR3; the missing end is completed from the germline J gene.

V is TRBV5-1 and J is TRBJ2-5; TRBD1 agrees at 9 bases. Sequencing was carried out using blood buffy coat. The receptor comes from a woman between 18 and 69 years old with a cervical HPV16 infection that either progressed to CIN3+ or cleared (not recorded which). CDR3 DNA (partial): TGCGCCACTGGGACAGGGAACCCAGAGACC. Its protein product is CATGTGNPET. In full, the CDR3 is CATGTGNPETQYF.